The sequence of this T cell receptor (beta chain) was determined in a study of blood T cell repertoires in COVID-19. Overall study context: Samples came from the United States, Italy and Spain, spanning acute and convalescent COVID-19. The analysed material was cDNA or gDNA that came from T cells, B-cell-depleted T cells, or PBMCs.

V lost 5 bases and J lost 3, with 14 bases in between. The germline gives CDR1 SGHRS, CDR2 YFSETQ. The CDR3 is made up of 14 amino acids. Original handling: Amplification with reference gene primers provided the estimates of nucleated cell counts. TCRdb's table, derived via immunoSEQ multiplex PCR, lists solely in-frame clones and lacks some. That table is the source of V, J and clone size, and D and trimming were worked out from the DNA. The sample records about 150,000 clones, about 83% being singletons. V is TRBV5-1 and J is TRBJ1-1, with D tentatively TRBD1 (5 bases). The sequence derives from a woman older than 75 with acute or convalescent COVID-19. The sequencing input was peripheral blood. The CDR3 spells CASSPGFVDTEAFF. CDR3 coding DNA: TGCGCCAGCAGTCCAGGGTTCGTGGACACTGAAGCTTTCTTT.